This T cell receptor beta chain appears in the sequencing data of a study of T cells in tumors after PD-1 blockade. Across the study: Excluded were patients with checkpoint blockade, immunosuppressants, or radiotherapy or other anti-cancer therapy within 4 weeks. During anti-PD-1 treatment, some patients continued daily vismodegib 150 mg. Overall study findings and caveats: Blood contained about 38% of the tumor's TCR clonotypes.

The protocol was immunoSEQ multiplex PCR, while the TCRdb copy is restricted to in-frame clones and leaves out a portion. This sample has approximately 63,000 clones, with under 80% found just once. Turning to this clone: Its target is unknown.

Input was roughly 600 ng to 6,004 ng of genomic DNA from tumor or blood. The V end lost 4 bases, the J end lost 8 bases, and 18 bases lay between the germline ends. CDR1 is SGHRS, CDR2 YFSETQ, per germline. The CDR3 sequence is 14 residues long. Specimen: PBMCs, collected after anti-PD-1 treatment. This sequence joins TRBV5-1 and TRBJ1-2; tentative D call: TRBD1 (5 bases). The TCR was taken from a human donor with basal cell carcinoma. CDR3 nucleotide sequence: TGCGCCAGCAGCCCAGATTGGGGCCTAGAGGGCTACACCTTC. Encoded protein: CASSPDWGLEGYTF.